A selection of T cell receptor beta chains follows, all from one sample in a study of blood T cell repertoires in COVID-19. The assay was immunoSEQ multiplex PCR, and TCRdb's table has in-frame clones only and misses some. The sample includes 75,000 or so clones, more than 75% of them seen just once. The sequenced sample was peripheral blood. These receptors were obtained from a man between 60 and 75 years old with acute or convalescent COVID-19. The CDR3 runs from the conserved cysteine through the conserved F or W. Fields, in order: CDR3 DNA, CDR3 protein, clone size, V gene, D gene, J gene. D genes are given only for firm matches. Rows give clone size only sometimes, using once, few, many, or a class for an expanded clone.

CDR3 DNA: TGTGCCAGCAGTGACGGGGATTTAACCTCTGGGGCCAACGTCCTGACTTTC
CDR3 protein: CASSDGDLTSGANVLTF
clone size: .
V gene: TRBV2
D gene: .
J gene: TRBJ2-6

CDR3 DNA: TGCGCCAGCAGTCCGGGGGCTGGGGCCAACGTCCTGACTTTC
CDR3 protein: CASSPGAGANVLTF
clone size: .
V gene: TRBV10-1
D gene: .
J gene: TRBJ2-6

CDR3 DNA: TGTGCCAGCAGCTTGGCCTCTAGCGGGGAGCTGTTTTTT
CDR3 protein: CASSLASSGELFF
clone size: .
V gene: TRBV5-5
D gene: .
J gene: TRBJ2-2

CDR3 DNA: TGTGCCAGCAGAACAGACAGGACCTATAATTCACCCCTCCACTTT
CDR3 protein: CASRTDRTYNSPLHF
clone size: .
V gene: TRBV4-2
D gene: .
J gene: TRBJ1-6

CDR3 DNA: TGTGCCAGCAGCCCCGCGGGACAGGGGTACGAGCAGTACTTC
CDR3 protein: CASSPAGQGYEQYF
clone size: .
V gene: TRBV28
D gene: TRBD1
J gene: TRBJ2-7

CDR3 DNA: TGTGCCAGCTCACGGCAGACAGCAGAAAGCAATCAGCCCCAGCATTTT
CDR3 protein: CASSRQTAESNQPQHF
clone size: .
V gene: TRBV18
D gene: .
J gene: TRBJ1-5

CDR3 DNA: TGCGCCAGCAGCTCCGGGACAGGGATCGAAAAACTGTTTTTT
CDR3 protein: CASSSGTGIEKLFF
clone size: .
V gene: TRBV5-1
D gene: TRBD1
J gene: TRBJ1-4

CDR3 DNA: TGTGCCAGCAGCCTTTCCTACGAGCAGTACTTC
CDR3 protein: CASSLSYEQYF
clone size: .
V gene: TRBV7-2
D gene: .
J gene: TRBJ2-7

CDR3 DNA: TGTGCCAGCAGCCCACCCCTCCAGGGGTCGCGCACTGAAGCTTTCTTT
CDR3 protein: CASSPPLQGSRTEAFF
clone size: .
V gene: TRBV2
D gene: .
J gene: TRBJ1-1

CDR3 DNA: TGCGCCAGCAGCTTGTGGGGGCAATATTCCGGGGAGCTGTTTTTT
CDR3 protein: CASSLWGQYSGELFF
clone size: .
V gene: TRBV5-1
D gene: .
J gene: TRBJ2-2

CDR3 DNA: TGTGCCAGCAGCCTTAGCGGACAAGAGACCCAGTACTTC
CDR3 protein: CASSLSGQETQYF
clone size: few
V gene: TRBV3-1/TRBV3-2
D gene: .
J gene: TRBJ2-5

CDR3 DNA: TGTGCCAGCAGCGTAGGGACAGGAACAGTCAATTCACCCCTCCACTTT
CDR3 protein: CASSVGTGTVNSPLHF
clone size: .
V gene: TRBV9
D gene: TRBD1
J gene: TRBJ1-6

CDR3 DNA: TGTGCCAGCAGCTTGGAGGGGGCAAGCACCGGGGAGCTGTTTTTT
CDR3 protein: CASSLEGASTGELFF
clone size: .
V gene: TRBV11-3
D gene: .
J gene: TRBJ2-2

CDR3 DNA: TGTGCCAGCAGCTTGCTGGGACAGAAGAACACTGAAGCTTTCTTT
CDR3 protein: CASSLLGQKNTEAFF
clone size: .
V gene: TRBV7-2
D gene: TRBD1
J gene: TRBJ1-1

CDR3 DNA: TGCAGTGCTAGTTTCGTCCTAGCGGGAATTGAGCAGTTCTTC
CDR3 protein: CSASFVLAGIEQFF
clone size: many
V gene: TRBV20-1
D gene: TRBD2
J gene: TRBJ2-1

CDR3 DNA: TGTGCCAGCAGTTACTACAGGGGGCAATCAGATACGCAGTATTTT
CDR3 protein: CASSYYRGQSDTQYF
clone size: .
V gene: TRBV6-5
D gene: TRBD1
J gene: TRBJ2-3

CDR3 DNA: TGTGCCAGCAGTATGACCGCTAGAGCTAACTATGGCTACACCTTC
CDR3 protein: CASSMTARANYGYTF
clone size: .
V gene: TRBV27
D gene: .
J gene: TRBJ1-2

CDR3 DNA: TGTGCCAGCAGCCAAGATATGACCGGGGGACAGCCCCAGCATTTT
CDR3 protein: CASSQDMTGGQPQHF
clone size: .
V gene: TRBV3-1/TRBV3-2
D gene: .
J gene: TRBJ1-5

CDR3 DNA: TGTGCCAGCAGCCCTAGGGCGGGAGAGTTCCTAAATGAGCAGTTCTTC
CDR3 protein: CASSPRAGEFLNEQFF
clone size: .
V gene: TRBV9
D gene: TRBD2
J gene: TRBJ2-1

CDR3 DNA: TGTGCCAGCAGCCTACAGGGTCCATCCTATGGCTACACCTTC
CDR3 protein: CASSLQGPSYGYTF
clone size: few
V gene: TRBV3-1/TRBV3-2
D gene: .
J gene: TRBJ1-2

CDR3 DNA: TGCAGCGTCCGGGAGTCTACACACATGAACACTGAAGCTTTCTTT
CDR3 protein: CSVRESTHMNTEAFF
clone size: .
V gene: TRBV29-1
D gene: .
J gene: TRBJ1-1

CDR3 DNA: TGTGCCAGCAGCGGTTGGTCCTCTGGCTACACCTTC
CDR3 protein: CASSGWSSGYTF
clone size: .
V gene: TRBV6-6
D gene: .
J gene: TRBJ1-2

CDR3 DNA: TGCGCCAGCAGCCAGGGACTAGCGGGGGGCTCCTACGAGCAGTACTTC
CDR3 protein: CASSQGLAGGSYEQYF
clone size: .
V gene: TRBV4-1
D gene: TRBD2
J gene: TRBJ2-7

CDR3 DNA: TGTGCTAGTGGTTTTACGACAGGGATGAGCACCGGGGAGCTGTTTTTT
CDR3 protein: CASGFTTGMSTGELFF
clone size: .
V gene: TRBV12-5
D gene: TRBD1
J gene: TRBJ2-2

CDR3 DNA: TGTGCCAGCAGCTTGGCCAAGAGGGCTAGCACAGATACGCAGTATTTT
CDR3 protein: CASSLAKRASTDTQYF
clone size: .
V gene: TRBV5-8
D gene: .
J gene: TRBJ2-3

CDR3 DNA: TGTGCCTGGAGTTTCCTGAGGACAGGGAACGAGCAGTACTTC
CDR3 protein: CAWSFLRTGNEQYF
clone size: .
V gene: TRBV30
D gene: TRBD1
J gene: TRBJ2-7

CDR3 DNA: TGCGCCAGCAGGAAAACGGGGACTCAGGGTGGCTACACCTTC
CDR3 protein: CASRKTGTQGGYTF
clone size: .
V gene: TRBV5-1
D gene: .
J gene: TRBJ1-2

CDR3 DNA: TGTGCCAGCAGTACAGGGAAGAACGAGCAGTACTTC
CDR3 protein: CASSTGKNEQYF
clone size: once
V gene: TRBV28
D gene: .
J gene: TRBJ2-7

CDR3 DNA: TGCGCCAGCAGGGCTTACTACGAGCAGTACTTC
CDR3 protein: CASRAYYEQYF
clone size: .
V gene: TRBV5-1
D gene: .
J gene: TRBJ2-7

CDR3 DNA: TGTGCCAGCAGTTACTCGGGGACAGGGGCTTTCTACGAGCAGTACTTC
CDR3 protein: CASSYSGTGAFYEQYF
clone size: .
V gene: TRBV6-2/TRBV6-3
D gene: TRBD1
J gene: TRBJ2-7

CDR3 DNA: TGTGCCAGCAGCTCCTACAGTCTCGAGCAGTACTTC
CDR3 protein: CASSSYSLEQYF
clone size: once
V gene: TRBV7-2
D gene: .
J gene: TRBJ2-7

CDR3 DNA: TGCGCCAGCAGCGACAGGGGACCTGGAAACACCATATATTTT
CDR3 protein: CASSDRGPGNTIYF
clone size: .
V gene: TRBV5-1
D gene: TRBD1
J gene: TRBJ1-3

CDR3 DNA: TGTGCCAGCAGCTTTACAGGGAACGGCTACACCTTC
CDR3 protein: CASSFTGNGYTF
clone size: .
V gene: TRBV7-9
D gene: .
J gene: TRBJ1-2

CDR3 DNA: TGTGCCAGCGCTTTAGGGGGGGGGACTCCATACAATGAGCAGTTCTTC
CDR3 protein: CASALGGGTPYNEQFF
clone size: once
V gene: TRBV28
D gene: .
J gene: TRBJ2-1

CDR3 DNA: TGTGCCAGCAGTGATAATTTAGGCGGTAATGAAAAACTGTTTTTT
CDR3 protein: CASSDNLGGNEKLFF
clone size: once
V gene: TRBV6-1
D gene: .
J gene: TRBJ1-4

CDR3 DNA: TGCGCCAGCAGCCAAGATACAGCGGGGGTCCACGTAGCCAAAAACATTCAGTACTTC
CDR3 protein: CASSQDTAGVHVAKNIQYF
clone size: .
V gene: TRBV4-3
D gene: TRBD2
J gene: TRBJ2-4

CDR3 DNA: TGCGCCAGCAGCAGCCAGGGTGCCGAAAAACTGTTTTTT
CDR3 protein: CASSSQGAEKLFF
clone size: .
V gene: TRBV5-1
D gene: .
J gene: TRBJ1-4

CDR3 DNA: TGTGCCACCAGCAGAGAGAAATCCCTAGCGGGGGGGCCCTCCGGGGAGCTGTTTTTT
CDR3 protein: CATSREKSLAGGPSGELFF
clone size: .
V gene: TRBV15
D gene: TRBD2
J gene: TRBJ2-2

CDR3 DNA: TGTGCCAGCAGCTTGTCCGGGGGGGTCTACGAGCAGTACTTC
CDR3 protein: CASSLSGGVYEQYF
clone size: .
V gene: TRBV7-3
D gene: TRBD2
J gene: TRBJ2-7

CDR3 DNA: TGCGCCAGCAGCCCGGGGACAGTCTCCGGGGAGACCCAGTACTTC
CDR3 protein: CASSPGTVSGETQYF
clone size: .
V gene: TRBV4-1
D gene: TRBD1
J gene: TRBJ2-5

CDR3 DNA: TGTGCCAGCAGCACTATGACAGGGGGCGAGCAGTACTTC
CDR3 protein: CASSTMTGGEQYF
clone size: .
V gene: TRBV5-4
D gene: TRBD1
J gene: TRBJ2-7

CDR3 DNA: TGTGCCAGCAGCGTATCTAGCGGGATTCACAATGAGCAGTTCTTC
CDR3 protein: CASSVSSGIHNEQFF
clone size: once
V gene: TRBV9
D gene: TRBD2
J gene: TRBJ2-1